This paragraph reports one TCR beta chain. Authors' processing steps: Reference gene primers were amplified, and this amplification served to estimate nucleated cell counts. Using immunoSEQ multiplex PCR, the repertoire was profiled, and TCRdb retains in-frame clones only, with some absent. The V and J calls and clone size are taken from that table; D and trimming were inferred from the DNA. This sample carries about 140,000 clones, about 84% of them seen once, and the ten largest clones take approximately 5%. The germline V gene encodes CDR1 SGHRS and CDR2 YFSETQ. There are 13 residues in the CDR3. V was shortened by 2 bases and J by 1 base, with 5 bases between the two germline ends. The source of the sample is a study of blood T cell repertoires in COVID-19. In the study overall: Whether acute or convalescent, the COVID-19 samples came from the United States, Italy and Spain. Sample material is recorded as cDNA or gDNA derived from T cells, B-cell-depleted T cells, or PBMCs.

The source of this sequence is a woman in her forties or fifties with acute or convalescent COVID-19. V and J are TRBV5-1 and TRBJ2-3, with D perhaps matching TRBD2 (5 bases). Sample: peripheral blood. CDR3 sequence reads: CASSLLGTDTQYF. The CDR3 nucleotides are TGCGCCAGCAGCTTACTAGGCACAGATACGCAGTATTTT.